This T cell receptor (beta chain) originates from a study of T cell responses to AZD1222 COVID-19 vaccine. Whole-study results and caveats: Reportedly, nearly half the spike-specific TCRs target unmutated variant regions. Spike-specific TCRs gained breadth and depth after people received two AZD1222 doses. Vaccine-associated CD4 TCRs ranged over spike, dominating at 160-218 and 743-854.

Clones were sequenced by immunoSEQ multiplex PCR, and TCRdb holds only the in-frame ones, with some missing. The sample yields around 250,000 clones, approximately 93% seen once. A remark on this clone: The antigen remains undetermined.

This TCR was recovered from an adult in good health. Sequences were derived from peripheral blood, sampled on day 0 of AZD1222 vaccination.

The CDR3 DNA sequence: TGTGCCAGCAGCCAAGCCTCAACAGGGCTTTACACCTTC. Its protein is CASSQASTGLYTF. The chain couples TRBV3-1 (or the pseudogene TRBV3-2) to TRBJ1-2; D may be TRBD1 (6 bases). Germline V CDR1 and CDR2: LGHDT, YNNKEL (reference sequence). The CDR3 is 13 amino acids. With 1 base removed from V and 11 bases from J, the gap between germline ends came to 14 bases.